Here is one T cell receptor beta chain with its context. The data derive from a study of blood T cell repertoires in COVID-19. Clones were sequenced by immunoSEQ multiplex PCR, and TCRdb holds only the in-frame ones, with some missing. The sample has fewer than 250,000 clones; approximately 80% are singletons. The CDR3 consists of 17 residues. V lost 0 bases and J lost 2, with 16 bases in between. Germline V CDR1 and CDR2: MDHEN, SYDVKM. Sequencing was performed on peripheral blood. J is TRBJ2-5 and V is TRBV28; D is perhaps TRBD2 (7 bases). The clonotype originates from an elderly woman with acute or convalescent COVID-19. The chain's CDR3 is CASSLCESRGGQETQYF. The CDR3 coding sequence is TGTGCCAGCAGTTTATGCGAGTCGAGGGGGGGGCAAGAGACCCAGTACTTC.